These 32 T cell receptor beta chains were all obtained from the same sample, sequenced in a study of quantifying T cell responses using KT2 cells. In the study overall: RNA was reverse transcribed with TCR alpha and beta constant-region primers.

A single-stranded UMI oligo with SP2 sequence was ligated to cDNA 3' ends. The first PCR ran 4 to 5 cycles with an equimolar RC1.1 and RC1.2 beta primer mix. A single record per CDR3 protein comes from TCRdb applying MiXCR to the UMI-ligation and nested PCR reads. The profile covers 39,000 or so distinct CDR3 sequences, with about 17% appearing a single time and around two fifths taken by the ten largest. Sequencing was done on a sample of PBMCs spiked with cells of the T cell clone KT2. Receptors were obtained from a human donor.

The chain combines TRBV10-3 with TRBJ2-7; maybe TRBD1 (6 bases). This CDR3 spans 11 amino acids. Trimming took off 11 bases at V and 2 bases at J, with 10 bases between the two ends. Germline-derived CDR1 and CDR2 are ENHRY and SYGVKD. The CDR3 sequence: CAARGPYEQYF. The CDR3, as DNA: TGTGCCGCCAGGGGACCCTACGAGCAGTACTTC.

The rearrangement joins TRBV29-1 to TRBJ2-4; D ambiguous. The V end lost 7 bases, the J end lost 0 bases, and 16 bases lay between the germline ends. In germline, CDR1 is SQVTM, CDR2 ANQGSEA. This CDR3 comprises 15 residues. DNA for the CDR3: TGCAGCGCCCTAGGCGGAGATTTAGCCAAAAACATTCAGTACTTC. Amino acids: CSALGGDLAKNIQYF.

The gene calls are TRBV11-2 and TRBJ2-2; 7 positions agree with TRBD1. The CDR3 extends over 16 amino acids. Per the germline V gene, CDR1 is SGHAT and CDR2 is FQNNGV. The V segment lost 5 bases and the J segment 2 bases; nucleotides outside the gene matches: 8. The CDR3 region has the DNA TGTGCCAGCAGCCTTCCCGGGACAGTTAACACCGGGGAGCTGTTTTTT. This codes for CASSLPGTVNTGELFF.

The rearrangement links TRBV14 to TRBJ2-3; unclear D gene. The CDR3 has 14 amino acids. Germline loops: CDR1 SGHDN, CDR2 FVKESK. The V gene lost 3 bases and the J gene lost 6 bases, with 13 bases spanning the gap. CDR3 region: CASSHRPPGDTQYF. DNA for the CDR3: TGTGCCAGCAGCCACCGGCCCCCCGGGGATACGCAGTATTTT.

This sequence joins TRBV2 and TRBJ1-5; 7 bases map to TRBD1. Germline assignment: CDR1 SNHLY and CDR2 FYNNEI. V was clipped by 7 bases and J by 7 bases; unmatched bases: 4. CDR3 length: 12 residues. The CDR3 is CASTTGIQPQHF. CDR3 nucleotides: TGTGCCAGCACGACAGGGATCCAGCCCCAGCATTTT.

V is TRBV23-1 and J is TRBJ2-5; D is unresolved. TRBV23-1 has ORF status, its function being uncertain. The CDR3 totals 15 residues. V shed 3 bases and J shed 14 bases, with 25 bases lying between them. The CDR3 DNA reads TGCGCCAGCAGTCAGGGCACGGCCCGAGTTAATCTAAGTTACTTC. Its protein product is CASSQGTARVNLSYF.

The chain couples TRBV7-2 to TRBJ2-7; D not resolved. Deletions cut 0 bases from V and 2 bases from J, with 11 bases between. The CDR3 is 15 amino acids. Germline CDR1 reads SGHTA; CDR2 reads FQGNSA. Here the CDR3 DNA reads TGTGCCAGCAGCTTAGCTACCGACCCCGCCTACGAGCAGTACTTC. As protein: CASSLATDPAYEQYF.

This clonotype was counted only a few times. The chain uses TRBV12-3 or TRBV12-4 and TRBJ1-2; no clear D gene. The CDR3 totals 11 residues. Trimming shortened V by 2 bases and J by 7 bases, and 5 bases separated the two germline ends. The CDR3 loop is CASSLRGGYTF. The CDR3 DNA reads TGTGCCAGCAGTTTACGGGGTGGCTACACCTTC.

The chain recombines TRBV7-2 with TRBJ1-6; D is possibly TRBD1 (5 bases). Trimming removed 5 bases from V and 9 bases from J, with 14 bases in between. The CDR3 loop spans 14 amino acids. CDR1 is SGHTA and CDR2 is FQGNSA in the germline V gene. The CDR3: CASSPHPGVSPLHF. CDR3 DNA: TGTGCCAGCAGCCCCCATCCGGGGGTTTCACCCCTCCACTTT.

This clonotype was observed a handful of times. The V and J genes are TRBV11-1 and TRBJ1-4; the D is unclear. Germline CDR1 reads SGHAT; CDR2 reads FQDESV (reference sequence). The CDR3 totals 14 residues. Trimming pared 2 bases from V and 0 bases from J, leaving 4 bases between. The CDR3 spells CASSLYSTNEKLFF. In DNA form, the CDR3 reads TGTGCCAGCAGCTTATATTCAACTAATGAAAAACTGTTTTTT. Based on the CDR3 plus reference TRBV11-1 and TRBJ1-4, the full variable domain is EAEVAQSPRYKITEKSQAVAFWCDPISGHATLYWYRQILGQGPELLVQFQDESVVDDSQLPKDRFSAERLKGVDSTLKIQPAELGDSAMYLCASSLYSTNEKLFFGSGTQLSVL.

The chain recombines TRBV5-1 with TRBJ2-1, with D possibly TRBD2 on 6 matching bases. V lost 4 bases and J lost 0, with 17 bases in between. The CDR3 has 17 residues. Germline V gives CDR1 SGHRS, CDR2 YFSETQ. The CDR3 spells CASSPILTGLSYNEQFF. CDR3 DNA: TGCGCCAGCAGCCCAATCTTAACGGGACTCTCCTACAATGAGCAGTTCTTC.

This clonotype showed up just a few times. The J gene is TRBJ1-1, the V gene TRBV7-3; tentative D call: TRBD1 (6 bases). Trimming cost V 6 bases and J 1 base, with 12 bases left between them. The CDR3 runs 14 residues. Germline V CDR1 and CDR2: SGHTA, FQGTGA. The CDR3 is CASSRSQGNTEAFF. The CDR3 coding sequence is TGTGCCAGCAGTCGTTCACAGGGGAACACTGAAGCTTTCTTT.

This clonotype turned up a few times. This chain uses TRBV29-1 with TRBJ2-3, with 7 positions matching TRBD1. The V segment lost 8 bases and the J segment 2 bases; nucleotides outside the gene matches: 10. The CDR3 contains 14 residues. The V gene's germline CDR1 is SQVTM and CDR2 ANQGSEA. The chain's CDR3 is CSFQGVTFTDTQYF. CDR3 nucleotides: TGCAGCTTCCAGGGGGTAACCTTCACAGATACGCAGTATTTT.

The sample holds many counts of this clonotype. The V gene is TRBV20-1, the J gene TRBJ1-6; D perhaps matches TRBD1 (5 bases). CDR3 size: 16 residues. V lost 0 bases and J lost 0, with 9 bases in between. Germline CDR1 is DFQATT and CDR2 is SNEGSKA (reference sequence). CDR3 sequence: CSARDAGGSYNSPLHF. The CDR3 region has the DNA TGCAGTGCTAGAGATGCGGGGGGCTCCTATAATTCACCCCTCCACTTT.

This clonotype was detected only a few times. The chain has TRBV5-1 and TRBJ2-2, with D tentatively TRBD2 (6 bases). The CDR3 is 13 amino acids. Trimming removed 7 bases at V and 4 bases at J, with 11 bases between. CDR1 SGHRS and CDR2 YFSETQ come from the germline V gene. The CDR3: CASRRESTGELFF. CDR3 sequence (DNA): TGCGCCAGCCGGAGGGAATCCACCGGGGAGCTGTTTTTT. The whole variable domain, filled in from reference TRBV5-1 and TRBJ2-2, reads KAGVTQTPRYLIKTRGQQVTLSCSPISGHRSVSWYQQTPGQGLQFLFEYFSETQRNKGNFPGRFSGRQFSNSRSEMNVSTLELGDSALYLCASRRESTGELFFGEGSRLTVL.

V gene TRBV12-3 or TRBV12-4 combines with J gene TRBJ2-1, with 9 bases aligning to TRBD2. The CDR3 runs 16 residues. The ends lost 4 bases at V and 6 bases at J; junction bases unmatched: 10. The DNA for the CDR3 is TGTGCCAGCAGTTCCCTGGCGGGGGGGGTCCCCAATGAGCAGTTCTTC. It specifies CASSSLAGGVPNEQFF.

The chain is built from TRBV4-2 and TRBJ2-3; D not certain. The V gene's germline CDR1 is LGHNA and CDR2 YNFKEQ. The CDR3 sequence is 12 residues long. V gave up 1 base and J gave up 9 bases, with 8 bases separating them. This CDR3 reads CASSQGDPTQYF. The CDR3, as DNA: TGTGCCAGCAGCCAAGGAGACCCCACGCAGTATTTT.

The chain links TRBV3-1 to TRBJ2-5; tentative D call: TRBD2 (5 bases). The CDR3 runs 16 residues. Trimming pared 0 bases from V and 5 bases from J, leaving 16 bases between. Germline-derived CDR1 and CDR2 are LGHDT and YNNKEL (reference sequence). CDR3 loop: CASSQENLAGLETQYF. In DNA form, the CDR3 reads TGTGCCAGCAGCCAAGAGAACCTAGCTGGGTTGGAGACCCAGTACTTC.

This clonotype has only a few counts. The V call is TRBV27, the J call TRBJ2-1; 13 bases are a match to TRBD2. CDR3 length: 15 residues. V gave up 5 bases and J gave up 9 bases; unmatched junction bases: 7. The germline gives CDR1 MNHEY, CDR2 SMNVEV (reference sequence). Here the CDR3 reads CASSQTSGGWGEQFF. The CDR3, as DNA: TGTGCCAGCAGTCAGACTAGCGGGGGGTGGGGTGAGCAGTTCTTC.

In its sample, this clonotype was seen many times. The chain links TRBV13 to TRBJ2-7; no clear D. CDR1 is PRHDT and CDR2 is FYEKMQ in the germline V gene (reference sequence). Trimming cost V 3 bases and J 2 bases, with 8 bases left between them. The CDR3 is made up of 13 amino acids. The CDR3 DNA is TGTGCCAGCAGCTTGGCCCGAACCTACGAGCAGTACTTC. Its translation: CASSLARTYEQYF.

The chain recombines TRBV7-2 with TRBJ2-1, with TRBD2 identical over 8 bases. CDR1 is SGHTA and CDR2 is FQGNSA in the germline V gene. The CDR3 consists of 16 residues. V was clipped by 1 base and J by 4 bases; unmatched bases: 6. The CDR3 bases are TGTGCCAGCAGCTTAGGGCCACTAGCGGCATACAATGAGCAGTTCTTC. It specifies CASSLGPLAAYNEQFF.

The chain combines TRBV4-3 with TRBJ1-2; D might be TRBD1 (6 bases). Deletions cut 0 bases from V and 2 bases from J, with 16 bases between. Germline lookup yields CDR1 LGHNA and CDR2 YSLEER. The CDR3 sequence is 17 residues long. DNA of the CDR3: TGCGCCAGCAGCCAAGATATCAACACAGGGCCCAACTATGGCTACACCTTC. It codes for CASSQDINTGPNYGYTF.

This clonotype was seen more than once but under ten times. The CDR3 sequence is CASSLAARDEAFF. CDR3 coding DNA: TGCGCCAGCAGCTTGGCGGCGAGGGATGAAGCTTTCTTT. The rearrangement links TRBV5-1 to TRBJ1-1; D is unclear. Germline V lookup: CDR1 SGHRS, CDR2 YFSETQ. CDR3 size: 13 residues. V was pared by 0 bases and J by 7 bases, with 10 bases between.

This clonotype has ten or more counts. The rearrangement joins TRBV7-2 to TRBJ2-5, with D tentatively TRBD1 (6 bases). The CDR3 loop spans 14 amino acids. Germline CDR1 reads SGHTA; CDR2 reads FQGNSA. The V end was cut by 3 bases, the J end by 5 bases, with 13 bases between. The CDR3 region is CASSLAGGAETQYF. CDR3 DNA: TGTGCCAGCAGCTTGGCTGGGGGCGCCGAGACCCAGTACTTC.

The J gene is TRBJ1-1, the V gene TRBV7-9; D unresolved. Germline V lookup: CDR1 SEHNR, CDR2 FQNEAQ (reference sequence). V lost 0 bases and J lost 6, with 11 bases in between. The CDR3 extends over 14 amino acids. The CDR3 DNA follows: TGTGCCAGCAGCTTAGCGTTGGGGAGCGCTGAAGCTTTCTTT. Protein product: CASSLALGSAEAFF.

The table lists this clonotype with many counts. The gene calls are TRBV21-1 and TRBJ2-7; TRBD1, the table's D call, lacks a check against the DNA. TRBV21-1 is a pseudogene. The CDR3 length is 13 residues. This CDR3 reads CASSKAQAYEQYF. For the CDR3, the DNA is TGTGCCAGCAGCAAAGCACAGGCCTACGAGCAGTACTTC.

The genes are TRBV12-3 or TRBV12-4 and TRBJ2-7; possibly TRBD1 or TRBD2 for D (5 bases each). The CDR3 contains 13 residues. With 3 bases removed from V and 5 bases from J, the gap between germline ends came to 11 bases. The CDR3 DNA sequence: TGTGCCAGCAGTTTGAGCAGGGACCACGAGCAGTACTTC. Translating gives CASSLSRDHEQYF.

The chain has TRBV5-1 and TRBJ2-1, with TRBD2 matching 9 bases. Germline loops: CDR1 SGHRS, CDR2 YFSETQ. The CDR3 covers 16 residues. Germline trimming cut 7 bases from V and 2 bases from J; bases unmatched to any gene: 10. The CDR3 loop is CASAPTSGGPYNEQFF. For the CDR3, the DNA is TGCGCCAGCGCCCCCACGAGCGGGGGGCCCTACAATGAGCAGTTCTTC.

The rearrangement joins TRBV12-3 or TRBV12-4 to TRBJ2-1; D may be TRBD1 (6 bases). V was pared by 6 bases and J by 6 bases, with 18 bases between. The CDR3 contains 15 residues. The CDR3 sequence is CASSPWGQDRNEQFF. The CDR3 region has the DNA TGTGCCAGCAGCCCGTGGGGGCAGGATCGCAATGAGCAGTTCTTC.

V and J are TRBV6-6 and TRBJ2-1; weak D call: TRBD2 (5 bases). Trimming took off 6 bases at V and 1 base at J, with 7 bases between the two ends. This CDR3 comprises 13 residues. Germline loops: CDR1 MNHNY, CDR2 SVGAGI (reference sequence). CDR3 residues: CASSGLSYNEQFF. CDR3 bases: TGTGCCAGCAGCGGACTTTCCTACAATGAGCAGTTCTTC.

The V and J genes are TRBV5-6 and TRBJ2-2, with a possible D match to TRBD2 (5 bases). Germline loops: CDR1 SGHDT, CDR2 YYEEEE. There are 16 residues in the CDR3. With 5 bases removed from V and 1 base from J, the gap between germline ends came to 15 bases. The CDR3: CASSPLATENTGELFF. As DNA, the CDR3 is TGTGCCAGCAGTCCTCTAGCAACTGAGAACACCGGGGAGCTGTTTTTT.

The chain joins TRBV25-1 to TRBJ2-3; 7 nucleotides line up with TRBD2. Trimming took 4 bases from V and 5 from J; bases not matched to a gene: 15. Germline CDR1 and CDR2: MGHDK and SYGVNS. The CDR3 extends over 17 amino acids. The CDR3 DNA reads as TGTGCCAGCAGTGCCCGACCGGGACTAAGTGAAGGAGATACGCAGTATTTT. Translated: CASSARPGLSEGDTQYF.